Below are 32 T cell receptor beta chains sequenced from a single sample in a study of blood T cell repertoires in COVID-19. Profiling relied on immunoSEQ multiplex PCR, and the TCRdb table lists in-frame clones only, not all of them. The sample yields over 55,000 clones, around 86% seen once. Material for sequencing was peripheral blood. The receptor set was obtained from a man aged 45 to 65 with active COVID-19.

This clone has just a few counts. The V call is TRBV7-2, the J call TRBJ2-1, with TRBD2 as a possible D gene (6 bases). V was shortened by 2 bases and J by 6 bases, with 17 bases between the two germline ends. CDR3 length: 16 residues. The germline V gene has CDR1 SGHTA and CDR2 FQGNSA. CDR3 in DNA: TGTGCCAGCAGCTTAATAGGTGGGAGGCCGGGCAATGAGCAGTTCTTC. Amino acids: CASSLIGGRPGNEQFF.

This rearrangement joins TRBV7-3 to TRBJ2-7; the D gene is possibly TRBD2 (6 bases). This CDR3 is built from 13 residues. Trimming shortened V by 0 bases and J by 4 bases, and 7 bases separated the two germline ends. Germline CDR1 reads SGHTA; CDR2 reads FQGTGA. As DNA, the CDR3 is TGTGCCAGCAGCTTAACGGGAGGTTACGAGCAGTACTTC. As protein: CASSLTGGYEQYF.

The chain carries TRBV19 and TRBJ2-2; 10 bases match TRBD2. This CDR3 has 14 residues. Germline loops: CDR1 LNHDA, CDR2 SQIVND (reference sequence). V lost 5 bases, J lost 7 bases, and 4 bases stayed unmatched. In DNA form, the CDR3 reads TGTGCCAGTAGTCGGCCTAGCGGGAGCGGGGAGCTGTTTTTT. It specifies CASSRPSGSGELFF.

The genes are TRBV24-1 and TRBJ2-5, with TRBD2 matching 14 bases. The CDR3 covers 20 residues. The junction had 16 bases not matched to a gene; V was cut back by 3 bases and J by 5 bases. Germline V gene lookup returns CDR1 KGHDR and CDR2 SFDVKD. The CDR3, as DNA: TGTGCCACCAGTGATCACAGGGGGACTAGCGGGAGTAGGGCAGGTGAGACCCAGTACTTC. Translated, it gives CATSDHRGTSGSRAGETQYF.

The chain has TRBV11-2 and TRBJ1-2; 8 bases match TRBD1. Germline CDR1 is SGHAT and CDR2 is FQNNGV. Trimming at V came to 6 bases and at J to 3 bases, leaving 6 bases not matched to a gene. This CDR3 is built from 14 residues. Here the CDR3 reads CASRSDRGDYGYTF. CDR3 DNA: TGTGCCAGCAGGTCTGACAGGGGCGACTATGGCTACACCTTC.

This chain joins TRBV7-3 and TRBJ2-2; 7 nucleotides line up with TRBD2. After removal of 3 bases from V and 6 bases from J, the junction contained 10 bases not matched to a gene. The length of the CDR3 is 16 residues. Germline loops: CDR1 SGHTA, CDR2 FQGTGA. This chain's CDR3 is CASSFGTGGGSGELFF. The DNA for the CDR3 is TGTGCCAGCAGCTTTGGGACCGGGGGAGGGTCCGGGGAGCTGTTTTTT.

The CDR3 region is CASSYIAEAFF. The DNA for the CDR3 is TGTGCCAGCAGTTACATAGCTGAAGCTTTCTTT. The chain is built from TRBV6-6 and TRBJ1-1; D gene ambiguous. CDR1 is MNHNY and CDR2 is SVGAGI in the germline V gene (reference sequence). Deletions cut 2 bases from V and 6 bases from J, with 4 bases between. The CDR3 is 11 residues long.

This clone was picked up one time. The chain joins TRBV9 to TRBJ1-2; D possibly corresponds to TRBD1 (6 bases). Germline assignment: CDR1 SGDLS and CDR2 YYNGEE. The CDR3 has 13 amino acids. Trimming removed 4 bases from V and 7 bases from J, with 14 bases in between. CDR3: CASSIEQGFGYTF. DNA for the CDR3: TGTGCCAGCAGCATAGAACAGGGCTTTGGCTACACCTTC.

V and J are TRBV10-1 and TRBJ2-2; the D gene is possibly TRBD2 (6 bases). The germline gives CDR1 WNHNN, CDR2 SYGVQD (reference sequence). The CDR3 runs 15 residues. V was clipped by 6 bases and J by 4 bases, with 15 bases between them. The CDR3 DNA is TGCGCCAGCAGGCCCGGGACTGGAGGCACCGGGGAGCTGTTTTTT. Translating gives CASRPGTGGTGELFF.

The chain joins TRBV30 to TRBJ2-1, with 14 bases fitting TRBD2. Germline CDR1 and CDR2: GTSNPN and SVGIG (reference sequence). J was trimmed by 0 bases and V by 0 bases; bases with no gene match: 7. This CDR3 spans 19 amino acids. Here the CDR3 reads CAWSVLTSGGESSYNEQFF. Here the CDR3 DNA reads TGTGCCTGGAGTGTACTGACTAGCGGGGGGGAGAGCTCCTACAATGAGCAGTTCTTC.

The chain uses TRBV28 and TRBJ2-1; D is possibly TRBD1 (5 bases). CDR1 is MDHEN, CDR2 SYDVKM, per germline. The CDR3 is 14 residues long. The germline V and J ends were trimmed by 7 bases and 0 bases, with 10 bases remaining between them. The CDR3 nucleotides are TGTGCCAGCATGCGAGACAGCTCCTACAATGAGCAGTTCTTC. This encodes CASMRDSSYNEQFF.

CDR3 DNA: TGTGCCAGCAGCCCCGGACAGGGGTCTTACAACACCATATATTTT. This gives the protein CASSPGQGSYNTIYF. The rearrangement links TRBV7-2 to TRBJ1-3; 9 bases are a match to TRBD1. Looked up from germline, CDR1 is SGHTA and CDR2 is FQGNSA. Germline trimming cut 5 bases from V and 7 bases from J; bases unmatched to any gene: 9. The CDR3 consists of 15 residues. Drawing the rest from reference TRBV7-2 and TRBJ1-3, the complete variable domain is GAGVSQSPSNKVTEKGKDVELRCDPISGHTALYWYRQSLGQGLEFLIYFQGNSAPDKSGLPSDRFSAERTGGSVSTLTIQRTQQEDSAVYLCASSPGQGSYNTIYFGEGSWLTVV.

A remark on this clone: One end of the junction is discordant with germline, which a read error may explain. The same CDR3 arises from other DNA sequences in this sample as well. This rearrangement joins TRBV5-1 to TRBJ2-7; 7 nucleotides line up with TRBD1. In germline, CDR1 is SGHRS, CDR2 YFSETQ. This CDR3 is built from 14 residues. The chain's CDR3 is CASSREGQTYEQYF. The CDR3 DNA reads TGTGCCAGCAGCCGCGAGGGACAGACCTACGAGCAGTACTTC.

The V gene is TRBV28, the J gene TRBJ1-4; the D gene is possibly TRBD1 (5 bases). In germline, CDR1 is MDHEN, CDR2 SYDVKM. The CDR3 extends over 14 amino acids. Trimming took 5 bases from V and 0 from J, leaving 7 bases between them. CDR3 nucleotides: TGTGCCAGCAGTGACAGCTCAACTAATGAAAAACTGTTTTTT. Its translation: CASSDSSTNEKLFF.

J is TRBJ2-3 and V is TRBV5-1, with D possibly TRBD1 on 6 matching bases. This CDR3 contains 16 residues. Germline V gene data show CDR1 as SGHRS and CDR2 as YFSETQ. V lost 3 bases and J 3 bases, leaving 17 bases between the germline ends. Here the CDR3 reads CASSYTPGVGTDTQYF. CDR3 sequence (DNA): TGCGCCAGCAGCTATACCCCAGGGGTTGGGACAGATACGCAGTATTTT.

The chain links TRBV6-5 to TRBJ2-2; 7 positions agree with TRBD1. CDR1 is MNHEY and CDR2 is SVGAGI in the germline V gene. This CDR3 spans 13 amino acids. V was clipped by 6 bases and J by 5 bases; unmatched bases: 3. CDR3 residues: CASRGTATGELFF. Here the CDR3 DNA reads TGTGCCAGCAGAGGGACAGCGACCGGGGAGCTGTTTTTT.

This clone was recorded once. The CDR3 is CASSAGKLAGGTSYEQYF. DNA of the CDR3: TGTGCCAGCAGCGCAGGTAAACTAGCGGGAGGAACCTCCTACGAGCAGTACTTC. The genes are TRBV9 and TRBJ2-7; 12 bases match TRBD2. Trimming at V came to 3 bases and at J to 0 bases, leaving 10 bases not matched to a gene. The CDR3 runs 18 residues. Per the germline V gene, CDR1 is SGDLS and CDR2 is YYNGEE.

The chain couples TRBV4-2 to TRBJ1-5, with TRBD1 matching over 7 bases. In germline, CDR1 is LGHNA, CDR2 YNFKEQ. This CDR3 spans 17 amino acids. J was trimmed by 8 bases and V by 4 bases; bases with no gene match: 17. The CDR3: CASSPRSTGTFKEPQHF. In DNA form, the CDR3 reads TGTGCCAGCAGCCCTCGGTCGACAGGGACGTTTAAGGAGCCCCAGCATTTT.

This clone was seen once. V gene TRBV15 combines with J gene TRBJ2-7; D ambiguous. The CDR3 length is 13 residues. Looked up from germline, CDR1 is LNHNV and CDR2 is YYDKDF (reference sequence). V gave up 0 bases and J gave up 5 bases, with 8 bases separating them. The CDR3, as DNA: TGTGCCACCAGCAGAGAATCTAGGAACGAGCAGTACTTC. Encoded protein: CATSRESRNEQYF.

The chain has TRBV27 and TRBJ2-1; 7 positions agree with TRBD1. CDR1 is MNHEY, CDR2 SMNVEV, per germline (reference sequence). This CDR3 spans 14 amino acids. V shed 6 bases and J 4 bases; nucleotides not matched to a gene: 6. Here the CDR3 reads CASRHPGQYNEQFF. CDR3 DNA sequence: TGTGCCAGCAGGCATCCGGGACAGTACAATGAGCAGTTCTTC.

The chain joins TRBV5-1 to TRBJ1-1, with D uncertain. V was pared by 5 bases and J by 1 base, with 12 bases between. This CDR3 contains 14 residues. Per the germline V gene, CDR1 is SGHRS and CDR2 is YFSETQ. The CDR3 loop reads CASRGGSANTEAFF. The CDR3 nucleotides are TGCGCCAGCAGGGGAGGTTCGGCGAACACTGAAGCTTTCTTT.

CDR3 nucleotide sequence: TGTGCCAGCAGTTATGAAGCGGGAGCAACGAACACCGGGGAGCTGTTTTTT. It codes for CASSYEAGATNTGELFF. This chain joins TRBV6-2 or TRBV6-3 and TRBJ2-2; 8 bases map to TRBD2. The CDR3 has 17 amino acids. CDR1 and CDR2 from the germline V gene are MNHEY and SVGEGT. The J segment lost 0 bases and the V segment lost 3 bases, leaving 6 bases of the junction unmatched.

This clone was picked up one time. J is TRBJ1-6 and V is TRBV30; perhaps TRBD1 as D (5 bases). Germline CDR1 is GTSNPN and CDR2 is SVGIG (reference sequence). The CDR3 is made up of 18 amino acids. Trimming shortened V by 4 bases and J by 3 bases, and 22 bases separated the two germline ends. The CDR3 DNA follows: TGTGCCTGGATGGCCGCCCCACCCACAGGAGACTATAATTCACCCCTCCACTTT. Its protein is CAWMAAPPTGDYNSPLHF.

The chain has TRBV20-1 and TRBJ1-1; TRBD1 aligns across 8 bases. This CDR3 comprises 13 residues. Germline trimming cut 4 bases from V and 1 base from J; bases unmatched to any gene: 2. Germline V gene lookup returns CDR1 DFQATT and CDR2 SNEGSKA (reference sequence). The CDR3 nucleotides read TGCAGTGCTACTGACAGGGGGAACACTGAAGCTTTCTTT. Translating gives CSATDRGNTEAFF.

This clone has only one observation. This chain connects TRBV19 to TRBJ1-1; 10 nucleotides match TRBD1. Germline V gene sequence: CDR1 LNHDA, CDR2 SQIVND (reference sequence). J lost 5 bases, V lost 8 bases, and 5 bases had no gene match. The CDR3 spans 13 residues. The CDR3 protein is CASDRGRKTEAFF. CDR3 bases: TGTGCCAGTGACAGGGGGCGAAAGACTGAAGCTTTCTTT.

The CDR3 DNA follows: TGTGCCAGCAGCCGGGGGGGTAACACTGAAGCTTTCTTT. Translating it yields CASSRGGNTEAFF. The chain links TRBV12-3 or TRBV12-4 to TRBJ1-1; D may be TRBD1 (5 bases). The CDR3 spans 13 residues. The germline V and J ends were trimmed by 6 bases and 2 bases, with 10 bases remaining between them.

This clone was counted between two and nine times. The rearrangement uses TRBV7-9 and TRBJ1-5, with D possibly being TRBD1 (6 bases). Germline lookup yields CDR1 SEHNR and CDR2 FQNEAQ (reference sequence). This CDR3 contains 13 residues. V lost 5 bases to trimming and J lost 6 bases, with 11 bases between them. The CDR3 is CASSPTGIQPQHF. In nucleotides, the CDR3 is TGTGCCAGCAGCCCAACAGGGATTCAGCCCCAGCATTTT.

CDR3 residues: CASSQGLGGEAFF. DNA of the CDR3: TGCGCCAGCAGCCAAGGTTTAGGGGGTGAAGCTTTCTTT. The rearrangement joins TRBV4-3 to TRBJ1-1, with D possibly being TRBD1 (6 bases). The CDR3 contains 13 residues. The V gene's germline CDR1 is LGHNA and CDR2 YSLEER. V was shortened by 1 base and J by 7 bases, with 10 bases between the two germline ends.

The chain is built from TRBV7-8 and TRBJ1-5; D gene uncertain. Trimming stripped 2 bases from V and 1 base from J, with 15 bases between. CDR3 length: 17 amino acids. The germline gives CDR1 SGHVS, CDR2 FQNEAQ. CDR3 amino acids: CASSLSLVARSNQPQHF. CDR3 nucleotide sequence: TGTGCCAGCAGCTTAAGCCTGGTAGCGAGGAGCAATCAGCCCCAGCATTTT.

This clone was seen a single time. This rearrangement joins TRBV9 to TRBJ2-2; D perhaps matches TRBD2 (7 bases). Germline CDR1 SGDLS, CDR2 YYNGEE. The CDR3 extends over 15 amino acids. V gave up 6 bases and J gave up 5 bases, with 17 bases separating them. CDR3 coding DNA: TGTGCCAGCACCCTAGGGGGGGCGAGTACCGGGGAGCTGTTTTTT. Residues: CASTLGGASTGELFF.

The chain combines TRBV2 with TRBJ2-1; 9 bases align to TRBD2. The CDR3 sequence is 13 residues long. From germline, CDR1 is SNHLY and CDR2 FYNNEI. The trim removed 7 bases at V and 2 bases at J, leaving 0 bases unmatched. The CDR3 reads CASTSGTYNEQFF. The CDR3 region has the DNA TGTGCCAGCACTAGCGGGACCTACAATGAGCAGTTCTTC.

This chain's CDR3 is CASFTGGSYEQYF. The CDR3, as DNA: TGTGCCAGCTTCACAGGGGGCTCGTACGAGCAGTACTTC. The chain recombines TRBV6-5 with TRBJ2-7, with 9 positions matching TRBD1. The V segment lost 8 bases and the J segment 4 bases; nucleotides outside the gene matches: 6. The length of the CDR3 is 13 residues. Germline lookup yields CDR1 MNHEY and CDR2 SVGAGI.